This entry concerns a single T cell receptor beta chain. Germline lookup yields CDR1 SNHLY and CDR2 FYNNEI. CDR3 size: 15 residues. J gave up 8 bases and V 4 bases, and 9 bases lay outside the gene matches. This sample was included in a study of blood T cell repertoires in COVID-19. Overall study: The recovered donors of Cohort 3 showed two negative PCRs, clearance, or symptom resolution. PBMCs, B-cell-depleted T cells, or T cells were the source of the cDNA or gDNA that made up the material.

Cohort allocation depended upon clinical history that participants reported. Authors' data handling: Amplification from reference gene primers served as the basis for estimated nucleated cell counts. The data were produced by immunoSEQ multiplex PCR, yet TCRdb's version contains in-frame clones alone and is incomplete. The V and J calls and the clone size are those of that table, but D and trimming were determined from the DNA. The data show about 270,000 clones, with more than 75% seen just once and roughly 2% held by the top ten. Sequencing was performed on PBMCs or T cells enriched from blood (not recorded which). The clonotype was recovered from a woman aged 60 to 75 in a cohort exposed to, infected with or recovered from COVID-19 (not recorded which). V and J are TRBV2 and TRBJ2-1, with TRBD2 matching over 9 bases. The CDR3 region is CASSGSGRTWDEQFF. The CDR3 nucleotides read TGTGCCAGCAGTGGAAGCGGGAGGACTTGGGATGAGCAGTTCTTC.